The 2 T cell receptor beta chains reported below all come from one sample, sequenced in a study of Tregs in tolerant kidney transplant recipients. Profiling relied on immunoSEQ multiplex PCR, and the TCRdb table lists in-frame clones only, not all of them. The data show 35,000 to 55,000 clones, about 89% seen once. The sequenced sample consisted of Tregs from blood. The receptors here all came from a human donor in good health.

The rearrangement uses TRBV7-9 and TRBJ1-6; D may be TRBD1 (6 bases). Germline V gives CDR1 SEHNR, CDR2 FQNEAQ (reference sequence). This CDR3 comprises 18 residues. With 4 bases removed from V and 0 bases from J, the gap between germline ends came to 16 bases. CDR3 residues: CASSSPGQPSSYNSPLHF. CDR3 nucleotides: TGTGCCAGCAGCTCCCCTGGACAGCCAAGCTCCTATAATTCACCCCTCCACTTT.

The J gene is TRBJ2-3, the V gene TRBV19, with 9 bases aligning to TRBD1. CDR3 length: 16 residues. Trimming cost V 3 bases and J 4 bases; bases outside gene matches: 8. The germline V gene has CDR1 LNHDA and CDR2 SQIVND (reference sequence). CDR3 protein: CASSIHGTGKSDTQYF. The CDR3 DNA is TGTGCCAGTAGTATTCACGGGACAGGGAAGTCAGATACGCAGTATTTT. The full variable domain, with the rest looked up from reference TRBV19 and TRBJ2-3, is DGGITQSPKYLFRKEGQNVTLSCEQNLNHDAMYWYRQDPGQGLRLIYYSQIVNDFQKGDIAEGYSVSREKKESFPLTVTSAQKNPTAFYLCASSIHGTGKSDTQYFGPGTRLTVL.